This T cell receptor (beta chain) was documented in a study of T cell repertoires in cytomegalovirus infection. Study information: Epitope selection comprised recently identified HLA-C-restricted CMV epitopes and well-studied HLA-B-restricted CMV epitopes. An indication of both CMV infection and matching HLA type came from public TCR beta signatures. Study-wide findings and caveats: Cumulative public TCR beta family frequency identified CMV carriers with the relevant HLA. Ex vivo responses were dominated by HLA-C-restricted CMV-specific TCR beta clonotypes.

TCRdb recomputed calls from the reads with MiXCR, one row per CDR3 protein. This sample has 650,000 to 900,000 distinct CDR3 sequences, with less than 35% found just once. V shed 1 base, J shed 3 bases, and the junction held 3 bases outside the gene matches. CDR1 and CDR2 from the germline V gene are SGHTA and FQGNSA. This CDR3 is 14 amino acids long. Turning to this clonotype: The target antigen is unknown.

This TCR derives from a human donor in good health (CMV status not recorded). Some clones in this sample may be carry-over from other donors' samples. Sequenced material: cultured CD8+ T cells from PBMCs, taken from culture after CMV antigen stimulation. The chain joins TRBV7-2 to TRBJ2-7, with 7 bases aligning to TRBD1. The CDR3 loop reads CASSLETGNYEQYF. The CDR3 DNA reads TGTGCCAGCAGCTTAGAGACAGGGAACTACGAGCAGTACTTC.